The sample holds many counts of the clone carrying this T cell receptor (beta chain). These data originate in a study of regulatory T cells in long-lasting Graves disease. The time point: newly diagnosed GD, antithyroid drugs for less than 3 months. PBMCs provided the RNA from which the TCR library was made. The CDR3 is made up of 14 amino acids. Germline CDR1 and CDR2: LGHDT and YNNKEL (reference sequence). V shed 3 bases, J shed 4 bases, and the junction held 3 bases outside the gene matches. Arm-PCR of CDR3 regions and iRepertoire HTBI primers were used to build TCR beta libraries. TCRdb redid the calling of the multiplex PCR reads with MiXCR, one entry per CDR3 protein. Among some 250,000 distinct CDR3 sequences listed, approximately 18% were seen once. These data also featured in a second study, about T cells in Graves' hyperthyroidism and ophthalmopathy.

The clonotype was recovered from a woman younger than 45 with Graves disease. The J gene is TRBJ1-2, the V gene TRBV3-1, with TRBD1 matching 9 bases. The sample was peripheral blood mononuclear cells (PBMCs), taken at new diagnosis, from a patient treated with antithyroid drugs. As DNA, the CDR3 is TGTGCCAGCAGCCAGGGACAGGGTGGCTATGGCTACACCTTC. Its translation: CASSQGQGGYGYTF.